One T cell receptor (beta chain) is described in this entry. These data are taken from a study of blood T cell repertoires in COVID-19. Trimming took 3 bases from V and 3 from J, leaving 5 bases between them. Germline CDR1 SQVTM, CDR2 ANQGSEA. This CDR3 comprises 11 residues. Here immunoSEQ multiplex PCR was the method, and the copy in TCRdb shows in-frame clones only, minus some. The sample yields 70,000 or so clones, around 74% seen once. This sequence was found in a man aged 55 to 70 with COVID-19, enrolled during active disease. The J gene is TRBJ1-1, the V gene TRBV29-1; D is ambiguous. The sample comprised peripheral blood. In DNA form, the CDR3 reads TGCAGCGTTGATTTATACACTGAAGCTTTCTTT. Encoded protein: CSVDLYTEAFF.